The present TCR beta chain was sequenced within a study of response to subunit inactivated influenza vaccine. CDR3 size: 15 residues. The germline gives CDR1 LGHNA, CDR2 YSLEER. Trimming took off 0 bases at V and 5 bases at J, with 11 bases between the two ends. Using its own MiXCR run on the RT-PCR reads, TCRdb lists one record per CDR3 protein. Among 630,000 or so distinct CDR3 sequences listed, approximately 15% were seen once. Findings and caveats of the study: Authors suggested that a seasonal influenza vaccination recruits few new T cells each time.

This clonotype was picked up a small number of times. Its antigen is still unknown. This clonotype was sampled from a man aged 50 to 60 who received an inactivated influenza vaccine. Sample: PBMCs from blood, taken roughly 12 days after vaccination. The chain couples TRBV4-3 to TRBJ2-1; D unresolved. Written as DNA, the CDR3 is TGCGCCAGCAGCCAAGATAGTCTAGTGAACAATGAGCAGTTCTTC. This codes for CASSQDSLVNNEQFF.